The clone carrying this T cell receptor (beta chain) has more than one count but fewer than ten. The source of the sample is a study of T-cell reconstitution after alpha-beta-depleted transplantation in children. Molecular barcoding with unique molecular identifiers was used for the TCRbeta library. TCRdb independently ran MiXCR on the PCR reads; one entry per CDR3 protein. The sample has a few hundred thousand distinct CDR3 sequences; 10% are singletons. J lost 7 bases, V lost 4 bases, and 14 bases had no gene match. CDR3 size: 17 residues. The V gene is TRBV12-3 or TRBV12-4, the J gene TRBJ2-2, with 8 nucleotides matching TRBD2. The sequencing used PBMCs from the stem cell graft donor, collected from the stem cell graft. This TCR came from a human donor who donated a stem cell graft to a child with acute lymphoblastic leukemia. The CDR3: CASSSLGLAGFNGELFF. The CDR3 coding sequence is TGTGCCAGCAGTTCCCTGGGATTAGCGGGATTTAACGGGGAGCTGTTTTTT.